This T cell receptor beta chain comes out of a study of molecular identifiers for immune sequencing clone quantification. Turning to the study itself: Across replicate runs, RNA obtained from around 20,000 or 100,000 naive CD8 cells was divided into five, with four undergoing sequencing.

MiXCR was run by TCRdb on the PCR reads, yielding one entry per CDR3 protein. The data hold over 600,000 distinct CDR3 sequences, with 20% observed a single time. CDR1 SGHNT and CDR2 YYREEE come from the germline V gene (reference sequence). The CDR3 consists of 15 residues. Trimming shortened V by 4 bases and J by 6 bases, and 18 bases separated the two germline ends. There are many counts of this clonotype. This chain uses TRBV5-4 with TRBJ2-3; tentatively, D is TRBD2 (5 bases). The TCR sequence derives from a human donor in good health. Some libraries in this study had Jurkat cell RNA spiked in. The material sequenced was naive CD8+ T cells from blood, with Jurkat cell RNA spiked in. Subset in this sample: FACS-sorted CD8+CD4-CCR7+CD45RA+ naive T cells. CDR3 residues: CASSPGLPVGDTQYF. CDR3 DNA: TGTGCCAGCAGCCCGGGGTTGCCTGTCGGGGATACGCAGTATTTT.